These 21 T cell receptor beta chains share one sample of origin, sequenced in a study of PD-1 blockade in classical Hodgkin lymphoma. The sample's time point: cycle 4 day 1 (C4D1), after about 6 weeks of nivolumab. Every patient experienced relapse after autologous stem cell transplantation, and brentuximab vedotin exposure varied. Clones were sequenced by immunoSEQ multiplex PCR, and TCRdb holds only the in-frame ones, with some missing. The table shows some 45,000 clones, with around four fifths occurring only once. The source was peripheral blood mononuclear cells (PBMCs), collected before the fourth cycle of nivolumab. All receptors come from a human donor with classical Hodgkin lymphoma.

CDR3 nucleotides: TGTGCCAGCAGCTTGGGACTGCGCTCTGGAAACACCATATATTTT. It specifies CASSLGLRSGNTIYF. The V gene is TRBV5-6, the J gene TRBJ1-3; D call uncertain. With 0 bases removed from V and 0 bases from J, the gap between germline ends came to 7 bases. This CDR3 region has 15 residues. Germline loops: CDR1 SGHDT, CDR2 YYEEEE.

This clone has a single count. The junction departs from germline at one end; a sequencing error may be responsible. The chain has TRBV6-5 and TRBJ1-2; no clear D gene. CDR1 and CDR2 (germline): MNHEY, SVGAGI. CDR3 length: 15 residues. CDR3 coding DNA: TGTGCCAGCAGTTACTCTGGGCGGCAGAACAACCGTTATTTCTTC. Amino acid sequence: CASSYSGRQNNRYFF.

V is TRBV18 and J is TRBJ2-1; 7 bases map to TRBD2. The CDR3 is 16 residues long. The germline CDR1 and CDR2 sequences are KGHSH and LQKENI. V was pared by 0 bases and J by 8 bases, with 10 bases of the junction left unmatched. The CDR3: CASSPPNSGGFYEQFF. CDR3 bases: TGTGCCAGCTCACCACCGAACTCGGGGGGATTCTATGAGCAGTTCTTC.

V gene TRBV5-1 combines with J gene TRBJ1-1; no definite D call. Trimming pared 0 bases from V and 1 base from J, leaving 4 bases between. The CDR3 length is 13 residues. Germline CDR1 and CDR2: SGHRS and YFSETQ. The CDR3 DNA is TGCGCCAGCAGCTTGGATGCGAACACTGAAGCTTTCTTT. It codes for CASSLDANTEAFF.

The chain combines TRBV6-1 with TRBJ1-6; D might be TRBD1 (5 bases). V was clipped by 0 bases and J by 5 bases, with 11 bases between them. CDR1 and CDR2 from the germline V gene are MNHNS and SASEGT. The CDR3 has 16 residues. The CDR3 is CASSEAPGRNNSPLHF. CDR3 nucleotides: TGTGCCAGCAGTGAAGCGCCGGGACGGAATAATTCACCCCTCCACTTT.

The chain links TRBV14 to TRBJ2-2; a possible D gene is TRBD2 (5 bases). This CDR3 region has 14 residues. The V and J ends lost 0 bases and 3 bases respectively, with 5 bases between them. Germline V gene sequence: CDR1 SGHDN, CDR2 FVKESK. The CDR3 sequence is CASSQERDTGELFF. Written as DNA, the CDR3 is TGTGCCAGCAGCCAAGAGAGGGACACCGGGGAGCTGTTTTTT.

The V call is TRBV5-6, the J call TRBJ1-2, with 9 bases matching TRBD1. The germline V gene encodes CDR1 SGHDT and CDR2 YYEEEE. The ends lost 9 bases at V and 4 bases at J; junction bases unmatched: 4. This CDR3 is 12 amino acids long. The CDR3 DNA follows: TGTGCCACGATGACAGGGGGCTATGGCTACACCTTC. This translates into CATMTGGYGYTF.

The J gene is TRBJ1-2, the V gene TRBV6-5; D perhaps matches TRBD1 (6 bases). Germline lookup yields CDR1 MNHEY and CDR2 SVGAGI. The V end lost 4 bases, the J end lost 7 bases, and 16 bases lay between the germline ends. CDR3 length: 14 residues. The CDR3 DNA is TGTGCCAGCAGTTTCCCTCAGGGGATCGGTGGCTACACCTTC. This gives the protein CASSFPQGIGGYTF.

The CDR3 DNA follows: TGTGCCAGCAGCCTTTCGGGGAGTCCGACGGGGACCCAGTACTTC. It yields the protein CASSLSGSPTGTQYF. The J gene is TRBJ2-5, the V gene TRBV14, with TRBD2 as a possible D gene (5 bases). Germline loops: CDR1 SGHDN, CDR2 FVKESK. This CDR3 has 15 residues. V was trimmed by 4 bases and J by 7 bases, leaving 19 bases between them.

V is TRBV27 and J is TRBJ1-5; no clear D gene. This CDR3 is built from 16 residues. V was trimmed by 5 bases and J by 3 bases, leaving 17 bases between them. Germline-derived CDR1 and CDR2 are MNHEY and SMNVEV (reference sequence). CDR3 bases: TGTGCCAGCAGTCCCCTTCGGACGGATACCAATCAGCCCCAGCATTTT. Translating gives CASSPLRTDTNQPQHF.

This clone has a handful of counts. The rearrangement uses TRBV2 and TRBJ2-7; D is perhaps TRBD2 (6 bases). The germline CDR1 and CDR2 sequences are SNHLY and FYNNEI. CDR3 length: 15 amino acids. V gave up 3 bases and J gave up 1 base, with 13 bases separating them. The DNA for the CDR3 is TGTGCCAGCAGTGATATCTTAGCGGAGTCCTACGAGCAGTACTTC. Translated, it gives CASSDILAESYEQYF.

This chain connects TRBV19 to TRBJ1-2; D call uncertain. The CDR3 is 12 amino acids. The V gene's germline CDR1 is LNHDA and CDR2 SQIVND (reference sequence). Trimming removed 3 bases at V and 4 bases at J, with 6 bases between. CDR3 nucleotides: TGTGCCAGTAGTATTGACGGCTATGGCTACACCTTC. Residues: CASSIDGYGYTF.

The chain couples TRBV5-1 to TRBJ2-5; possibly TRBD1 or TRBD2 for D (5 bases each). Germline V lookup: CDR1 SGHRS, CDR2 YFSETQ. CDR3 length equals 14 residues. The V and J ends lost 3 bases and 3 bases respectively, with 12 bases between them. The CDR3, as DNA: TGCGCCAGCAGCTGGGGGACGACGGAAGAGACCCAGTACTTC. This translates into CASSWGTTEETQYF.

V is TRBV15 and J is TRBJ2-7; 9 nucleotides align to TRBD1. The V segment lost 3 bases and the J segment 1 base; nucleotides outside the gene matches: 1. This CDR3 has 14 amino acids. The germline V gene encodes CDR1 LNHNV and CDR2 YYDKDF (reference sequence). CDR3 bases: TGTGCCACCAGCAGGGACAGGGGATCCTACGAGCAGTACTTC. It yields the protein CATSRDRGSYEQYF.

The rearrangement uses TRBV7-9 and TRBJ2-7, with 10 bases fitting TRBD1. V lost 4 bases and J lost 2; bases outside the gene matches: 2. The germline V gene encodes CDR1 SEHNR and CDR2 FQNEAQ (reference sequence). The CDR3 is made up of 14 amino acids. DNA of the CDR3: TGTGCCAGCAGCTGGGACAGGGGACCCTACGAGCAGTACTTC. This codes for CASSWDRGPYEQYF. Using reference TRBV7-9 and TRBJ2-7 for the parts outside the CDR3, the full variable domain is DTGVSQNPRHKITKRGQNVTFRCDPISEHNRLYWYRQTLGQGPEFLTYFQNEAQLEKSRLLSDRFSAERPKGSFSTLEIQRTEQGDSAMYLCASSWDRGPYEQYFGPGTRLTVT.

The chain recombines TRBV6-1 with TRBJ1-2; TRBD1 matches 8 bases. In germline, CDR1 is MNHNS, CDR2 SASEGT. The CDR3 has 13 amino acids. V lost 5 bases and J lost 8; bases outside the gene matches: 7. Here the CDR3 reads CASSSRTGIGYTF. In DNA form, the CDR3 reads TGTGCCAGCAGTTCCCGGACAGGGATCGGCTACACCTTC.

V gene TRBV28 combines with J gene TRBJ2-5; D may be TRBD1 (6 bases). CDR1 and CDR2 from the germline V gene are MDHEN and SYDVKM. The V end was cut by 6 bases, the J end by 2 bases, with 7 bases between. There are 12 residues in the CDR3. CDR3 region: CASRRGQETQYF. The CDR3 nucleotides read TGTGCCAGCAGGAGGGGGCAAGAGACCCAGTACTTC. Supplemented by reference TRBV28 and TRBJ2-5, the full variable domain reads DVKVTQSSRYLVKRTGEKVFLECVQDMDHENMFWYRQDPGLGLRLIYFSYDVKMKEKGDIPEGYSVSREKKERFSLILESASTNQTSMYLCASRRGQETQYFGPGTRLLVL.

The chain's CDR3 is CASSVEGMNTEAFF. The DNA of the CDR3 is TGTGCCAGCAGCGTAGAAGGAATGAACACTGAAGCTTTCTTT. V gene TRBV9 combines with J gene TRBJ1-1; D gene ambiguous. This CDR3 is built from 14 residues. In germline, CDR1 is SGDLS, CDR2 YYNGEE. The V gene lost 0 bases and the J gene lost 0 bases, with 6 bases spanning the gap.

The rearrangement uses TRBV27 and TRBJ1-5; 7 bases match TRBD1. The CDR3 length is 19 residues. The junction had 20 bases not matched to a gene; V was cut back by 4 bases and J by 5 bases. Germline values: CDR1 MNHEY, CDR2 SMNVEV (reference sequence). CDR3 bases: TGTGCCAGCAGTTCCTTTTCCTTCGACAGGGCGGGTGGGGATCAGCCCCAGCATTTT. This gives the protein CASSSFSFDRAGGDQPQHF.

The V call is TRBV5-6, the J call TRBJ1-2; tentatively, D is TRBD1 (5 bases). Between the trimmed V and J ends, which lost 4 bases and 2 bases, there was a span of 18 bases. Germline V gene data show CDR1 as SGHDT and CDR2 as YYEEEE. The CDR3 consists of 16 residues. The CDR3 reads CASSRGVGTGNYGYTF. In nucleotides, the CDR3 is TGTGCCAGCAGCCGGGGTGTCGGGACGGGGAACTATGGCTACACCTTC.

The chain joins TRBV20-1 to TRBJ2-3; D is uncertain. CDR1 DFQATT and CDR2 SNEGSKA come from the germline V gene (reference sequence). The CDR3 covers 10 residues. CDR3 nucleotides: TGCGGGGTTTCGTCAGATACGCAGTATTTT. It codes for CGVSSDTQYF.